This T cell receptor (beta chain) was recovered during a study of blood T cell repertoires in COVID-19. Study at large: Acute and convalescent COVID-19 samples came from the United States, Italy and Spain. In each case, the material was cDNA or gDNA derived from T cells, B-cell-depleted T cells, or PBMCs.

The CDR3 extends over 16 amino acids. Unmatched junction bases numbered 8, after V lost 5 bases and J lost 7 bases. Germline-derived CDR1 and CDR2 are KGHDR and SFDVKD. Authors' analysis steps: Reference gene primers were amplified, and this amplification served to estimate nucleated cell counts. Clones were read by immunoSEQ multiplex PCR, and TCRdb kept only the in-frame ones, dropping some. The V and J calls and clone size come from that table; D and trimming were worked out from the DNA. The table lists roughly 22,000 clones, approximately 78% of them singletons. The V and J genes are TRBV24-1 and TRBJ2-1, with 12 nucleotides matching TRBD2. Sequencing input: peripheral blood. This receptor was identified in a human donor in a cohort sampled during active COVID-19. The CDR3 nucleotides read TGTGCCACCAGTGGAAAGACTAGCGGGAGAATTAATGAGCAGTTCTTC. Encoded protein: CATSGKTSGRINEQFF.